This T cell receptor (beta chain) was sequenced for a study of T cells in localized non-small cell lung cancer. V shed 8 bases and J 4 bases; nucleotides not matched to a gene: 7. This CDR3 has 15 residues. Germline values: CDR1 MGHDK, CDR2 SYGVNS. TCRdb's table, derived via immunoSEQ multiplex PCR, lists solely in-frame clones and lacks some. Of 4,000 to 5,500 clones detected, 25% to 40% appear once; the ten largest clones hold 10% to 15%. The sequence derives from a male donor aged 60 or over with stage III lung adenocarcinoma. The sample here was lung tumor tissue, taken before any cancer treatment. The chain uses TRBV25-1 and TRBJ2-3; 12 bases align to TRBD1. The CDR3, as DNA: TGTGCCAGCGCTTCCGGGACAGGGGGCGCAGATACGCAGTATTTT. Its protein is CASASGTGGADTQYF.